Below, one T cell receptor beta chain is given with its context. They built TCR cDNA with 5'RACE template switching, a step that put in a universal primer site and UMIs. TCRdb reprocessed the 5' RACE reads with MiXCR, giving one entry per CDR3 protein. The sample consists of 250,000 to 350,000 distinct CDR3 sequences, 7.5% to 9.5% of them appearing once. CDR1 is MNHNS and CDR2 is SASEGT in the germline V gene. This CDR3 comprises 14 residues. The ends lost 7 bases at V and 5 bases at J; junction bases unmatched: 6. This sample is part of a study of T cells after yellow fever vaccination. Study-wide context: Low-cell-number fractions underwent preparation using SMART-Seq v4 Ultra Low Input.

The chain carries TRBV6-1 and TRBJ1-2; 11 nucleotides line up with TRBD1. The receptor comes from a man younger than 35 who received the YFV17D yellow fever vaccine. The material was CD4+ T cells sorted from PBMCs, obtained 5 days after the yellow fever booster vaccination. The CDR3 DNA is TGTGCCAGCATTGTGGACAGGGGGCCGTATGGCTACACCTTC. Its protein product is CASIVDRGPYGYTF.